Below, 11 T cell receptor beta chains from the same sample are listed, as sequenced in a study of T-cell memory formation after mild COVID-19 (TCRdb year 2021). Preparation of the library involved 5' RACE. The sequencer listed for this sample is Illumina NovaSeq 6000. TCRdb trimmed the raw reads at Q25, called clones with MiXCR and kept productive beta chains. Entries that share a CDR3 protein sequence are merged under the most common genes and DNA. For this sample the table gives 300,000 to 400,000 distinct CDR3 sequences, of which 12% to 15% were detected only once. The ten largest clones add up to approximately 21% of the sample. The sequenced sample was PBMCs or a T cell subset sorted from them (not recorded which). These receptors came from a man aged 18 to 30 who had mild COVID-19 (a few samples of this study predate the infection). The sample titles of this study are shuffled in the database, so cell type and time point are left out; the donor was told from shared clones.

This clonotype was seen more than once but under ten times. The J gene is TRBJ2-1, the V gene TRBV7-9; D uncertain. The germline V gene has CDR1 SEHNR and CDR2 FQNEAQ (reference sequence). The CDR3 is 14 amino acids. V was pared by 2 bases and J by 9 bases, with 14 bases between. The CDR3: CASSLSGPNVEQFF. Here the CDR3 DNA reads TGTGCCAGCAGCTTATCCGGGCCCAACGTTGAGCAGTTCTTC.

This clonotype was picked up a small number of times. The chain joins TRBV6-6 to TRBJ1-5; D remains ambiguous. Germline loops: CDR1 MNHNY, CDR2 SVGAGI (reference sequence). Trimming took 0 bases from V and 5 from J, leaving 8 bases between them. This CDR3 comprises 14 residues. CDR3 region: CASSYSFYDQPQHF. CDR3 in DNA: TGTGCCAGCAGTTACTCCTTTTATGATCAGCCCCAGCATTTT.

CDR3 sequence (DNA): TGTGCCAGCAGCCGCGGCCGGGACAGTCAGCATTTT. Amino acids: CASSRGRDSQHF. The chain has TRBV7-2 and TRBJ1-5; 7 positions agree with TRBD1. The V gene end was trimmed by 5 bases and the J gene end by 13 bases; junction bases not matched to a gene: 8. Germline assignment: CDR1 SGHTA and CDR2 FQGNSA. The CDR3 is made up of 12 amino acids.

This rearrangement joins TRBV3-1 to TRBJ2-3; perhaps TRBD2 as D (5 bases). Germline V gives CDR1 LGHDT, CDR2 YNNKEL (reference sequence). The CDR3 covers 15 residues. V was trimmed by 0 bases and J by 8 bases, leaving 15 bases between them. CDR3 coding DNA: TGTGCCAGCAGCCAAGATCTGAACCCCCGGGGTACGCAGTATTTT. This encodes CASSQDLNPRGTQYF.

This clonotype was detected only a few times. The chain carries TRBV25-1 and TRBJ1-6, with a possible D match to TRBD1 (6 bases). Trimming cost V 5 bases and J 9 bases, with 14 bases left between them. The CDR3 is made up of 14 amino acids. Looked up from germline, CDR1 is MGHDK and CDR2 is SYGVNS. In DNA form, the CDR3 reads TGTGCCAGCAGTAAACAGGGCGAGATTTCACCCCTCCACTTT. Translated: CASSKQGEISPLHF.

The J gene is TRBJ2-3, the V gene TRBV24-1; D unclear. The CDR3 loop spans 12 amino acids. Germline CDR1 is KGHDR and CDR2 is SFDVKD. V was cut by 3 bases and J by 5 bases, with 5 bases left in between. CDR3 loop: CATSDGVDTQYF. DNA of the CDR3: TGTGCCACCAGTGATGGGGTAGATACGCAGTATTTT.

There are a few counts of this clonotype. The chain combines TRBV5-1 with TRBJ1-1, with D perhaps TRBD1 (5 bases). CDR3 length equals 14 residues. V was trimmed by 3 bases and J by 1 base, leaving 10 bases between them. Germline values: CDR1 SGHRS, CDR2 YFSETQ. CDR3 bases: TGCGCCAGCAGCTGGGACGGAGGGAACACTGAAGCTTTCTTT. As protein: CASSWDGGNTEAFF. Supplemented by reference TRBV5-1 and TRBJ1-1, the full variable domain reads KAGVTQTPRYLIKTRGQQVTLSCSPISGHRSVSWYQQTPGQGLQFLFEYFSETQRNKGNFPGRFSGRQFSNSRSEMNVSTLELGDSALYLCASSWDGGNTEAFFGQGTRLTVV.

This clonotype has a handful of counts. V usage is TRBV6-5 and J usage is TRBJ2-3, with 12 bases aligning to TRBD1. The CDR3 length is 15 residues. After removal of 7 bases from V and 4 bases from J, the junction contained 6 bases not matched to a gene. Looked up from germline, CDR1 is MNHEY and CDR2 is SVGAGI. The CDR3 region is CASTLGQGASDTQYF. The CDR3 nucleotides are TGTGCCAGCACTTTGGGACAGGGGGCATCAGATACGCAGTATTTT.

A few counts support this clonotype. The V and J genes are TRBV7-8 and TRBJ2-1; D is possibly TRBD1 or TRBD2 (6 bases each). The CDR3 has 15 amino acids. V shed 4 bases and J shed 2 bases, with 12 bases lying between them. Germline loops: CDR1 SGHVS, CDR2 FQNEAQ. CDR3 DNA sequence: TGTGCCAGCAGCTGGAACGGGGGCCCCTACAATGAGCAGTTCTTC. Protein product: CASSWNGGPYNEQFF.

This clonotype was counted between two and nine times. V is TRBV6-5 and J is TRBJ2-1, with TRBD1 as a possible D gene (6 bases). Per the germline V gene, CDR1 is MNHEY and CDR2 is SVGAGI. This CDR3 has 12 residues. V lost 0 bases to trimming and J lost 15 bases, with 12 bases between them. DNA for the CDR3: TGTGCCAGCAGTTACTCACTGAGGGGGTGGTTCTTC. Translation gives CASSYSLRGWFF.

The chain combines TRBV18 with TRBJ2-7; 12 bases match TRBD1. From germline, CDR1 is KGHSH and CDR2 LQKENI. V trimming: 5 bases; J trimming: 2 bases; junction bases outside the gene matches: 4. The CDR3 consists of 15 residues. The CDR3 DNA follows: TGTGCCAGCTCATCCGGGACAGGGGGCGCCTACGAGCAGTACTTC. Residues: CASSSGTGGAYEQYF.